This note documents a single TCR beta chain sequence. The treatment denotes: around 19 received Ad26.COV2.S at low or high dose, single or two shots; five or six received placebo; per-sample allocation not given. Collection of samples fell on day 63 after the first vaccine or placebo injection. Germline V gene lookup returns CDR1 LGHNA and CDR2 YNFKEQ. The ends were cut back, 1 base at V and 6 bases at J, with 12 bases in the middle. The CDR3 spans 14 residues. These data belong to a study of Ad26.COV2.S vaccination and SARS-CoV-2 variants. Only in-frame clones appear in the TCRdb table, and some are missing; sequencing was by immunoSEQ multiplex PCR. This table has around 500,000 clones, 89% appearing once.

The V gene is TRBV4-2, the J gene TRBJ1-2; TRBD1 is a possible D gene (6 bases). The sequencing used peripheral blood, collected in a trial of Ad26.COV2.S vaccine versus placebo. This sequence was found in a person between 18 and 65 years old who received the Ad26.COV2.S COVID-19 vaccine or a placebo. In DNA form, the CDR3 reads TGTGCCAGCAGCCAAGTGGACAGAGAACATGGCTACACCTTC. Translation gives CASSQVDREHGYTF.